This record covers a single T cell receptor (beta chain). Its antigen is not known. These data come from a study of cytomegalovirus exposure and HLA in healthy donors. This table comes from immunoSEQ multiplex PCR, and its TCRdb copy is limited to in-frame clones, with some not included. The table records about 180,000 clones, 85% of them present only once. Study observations and caveats: CMV antigen specificity of three CMV-associated chains was confirmed in vitro. Subsequent analysis revealed that first-cohort TCR clusters tended to co-occur in the approximately 120 validation repertoires.

With 5 bases clipped from V and 7 bases from J, the junction kept 2 bases outside the gene matches. Germline loops: CDR1 SEHNR, CDR2 FQNEAQ (reference sequence). The CDR3 is 13 residues long. The chain links TRBV7-9 to TRBJ1-3; 10 bases are a match to TRBD1. Sequencing was done on a sample of PBMCs. The TCR originated in a young man in good health and CMV-seropositive. CDR3 DNA sequence: TGTGCCAGCAGCCCGGGACAGGGGAACACCATATATTTT. Residues: CASSPGQGNTIYF.